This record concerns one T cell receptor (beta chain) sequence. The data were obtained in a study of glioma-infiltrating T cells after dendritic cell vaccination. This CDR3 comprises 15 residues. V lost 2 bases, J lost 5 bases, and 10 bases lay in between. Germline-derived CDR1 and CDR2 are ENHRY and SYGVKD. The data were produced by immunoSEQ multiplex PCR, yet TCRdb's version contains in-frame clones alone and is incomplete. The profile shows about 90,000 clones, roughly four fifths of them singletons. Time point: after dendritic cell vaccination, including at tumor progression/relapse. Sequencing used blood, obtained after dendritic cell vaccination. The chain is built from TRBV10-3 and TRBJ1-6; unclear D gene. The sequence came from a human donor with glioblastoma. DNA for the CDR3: TGTGCCATCAGTGAGCAAGCGCAGAATAATTCACCCCTCCACTTT. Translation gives CAISEQAQNNSPLHF.